This is a list of T cell receptor beta chains from one sample in a study of shared clonotypes between healthy human individuals. The protocol was immunoSEQ multiplex PCR, while the TCRdb copy is restricted to in-frame clones and leaves out a portion. The sample includes over a million clones, roughly 96% of them seen just once. The sample taken for sequencing was naive CD4+ T cells sorted from blood. Source of these receptors: a man younger than 45 in good health. CDR3s leave out the opening cysteine and the closing phenylalanine or tryptophan. The size entry is marked missing in some rows and otherwise reads once, few, many or a size class.

j_call | v_call | clone_size | cdr3_aa
TRBJ1-1 | TRBV27 | - | ASRRTGGEAF
TRBJ2-7 | TRBV7-9 | once | ASSLATGREQY
TRBJ2-7 | TRBV5-1 | - | ASSSSGTLYEQY
TRBJ1-2 | TRBV29-1 | - | SVEGDSGGYT
TRBJ2-7 | TRBV2 | few | ASKRDRVLYEQY
TRBJ2-5 | TRBV7-2 | - | ASSLSGIETQY
TRBJ2-1 | TRBV28 | - | ASSLHRGVLNEQF
TRBJ1-2 | TRBV7-9 | - | ASGQVDGYT
TRBJ2-5 | TRBV7-2 | - | ASSLVAGANQETQY
TRBJ2-3 | TRBV9 | - | ASSVDKGTDTQY
TRBJ2-7 | TRBV19 | - | ASSVSGPLPPDEQY
TRBJ2-7 | TRBV5-1 | - | ASSSRPGQYSYEQY
TRBJ2-7 | TRBV5-6 | - | ASSLALTSGSLYEQY
TRBJ1-1 | TRBV18 | - | ASSGQLNTEAF
TRBJ1-5 | TRBV30 | once | AWSSDGTGGAISNQPQH
TRBJ2-7 | TRBV4-3 | - | ASSQVGDSSYEQY
TRBJ2-1 | TRBV18 | once | ASSPLGLAGAPAEQF
TRBJ1-2 | TRBV13 | - | ASSFVANYGYT
TRBJ2-1 | TRBV5-4 | - | ASSREARDEQF
TRBJ1-2 | TRBV11-2 | - | ASSSITDRVRNYGYT
TRBJ2-3 | TRBV4-3 | once | ASSRLGSTQY
TRBJ2-2 | TRBV11-2 | - | ASSFQRMGLNTGELF
TRBJ2-3 | TRBV13 | - | ASSLSGVDTQY
TRBJ1-4 | TRBV27 | - | ASSPKGLRTGRQKEKLF
TRBJ1-1 | TRBV5-1 | - | ASTLTGGDTEAF
TRBJ1-2 | TRBV19 | - | ASRQTGPVGYT
TRBJ2-7 | TRBV5-1 | - | ASSSRVVDAAYEQY
TRBJ2-3 | TRBV28 | once | ASSPGLAGRTDTQY
TRBJ2-3 | TRBV11-2 | - | ASSPSPDSDTQY
TRBJ2-2 | TRBV7-3 | - | ASSLTIRGVGAGELF
TRBJ1-2 | TRBV5-1 | - | ASSPADRDFRRYT
TRBJ2-7 | TRBV7-2 | - | ASSLILGSGLARPYEQY
TRBJ1-3 | TRBV5-1 | - | ASSPGTAGNTIY
TRBJ2-2 | TRBV23-1 | once | ACGTGVVGELF
TRBJ1-2 | TRBV2 | - | ASSETPAGYT